The next 25 T cell receptor beta chains were all read from a single sample in a study of T cell changes during pregnancy in multiple sclerosis. The repertoire was sequenced with immunoSEQ multiplex PCR; TCRdb's copy has only in-frame clones and lacks some. The top ten clones hold approximately 0.7% of a sample with 40,000 to 45,000 clones, more than 80% of them seen once. Material: CD4+ T cells from peripheral blood mononuclear cells, obtained before pregnancy. These receptor sequences come from a female donor with multiple sclerosis, enrolled in a pregnancy study.

In this sample, this clone turned up once. V is TRBV7-9 and J is TRBJ2-1; D possibly corresponds to TRBD1 (5 bases). Germline CDR1 SEHNR, CDR2 FQNEAQ (reference sequence). The CDR3 is 17 residues long. The V and J ends lost 5 bases and 3 bases respectively, with 20 bases between them. In nucleotides, the CDR3 is TGTGCCAGCAGCCCCCCACCCGGCACAGGCCTCTACAATGAGCAGTTCTTC. The encoded protein is CASSPPPGTGLYNEQFF.

The chain links TRBV18 to TRBJ1-4, with D hard to call. Germline CDR1 and CDR2: KGHSH and LQKENI. V shed 1 base and J shed 0 bases, with 6 bases lying between them. This CDR3 is built from 15 residues. The chain's CDR3 is CASSPLQPTNEKLFF. CDR3 nucleotide sequence: TGTGCCAGCTCACCACTACAGCCAACTAATGAAAAACTGTTTTTT. The variable domain in full, with the rest retrieved from reference TRBV18 and TRBJ1-4, is NAGVMQNPRHLVRRRGQEARLRCSPMKGHSHVYWYRQLPEEGLKFMVYLQKENIIDESGMPKERFSAEFPKEGPSILRIQQVVRGDSAAYFCASSPLQPTNEKLFFGSGTQLSVL.

V gene TRBV28 combines with J gene TRBJ2-1; 13 bases line up with TRBD2. Germline trimming cut 2 bases from V and 8 bases from J; bases unmatched to any gene: 12. Germline V lookup: CDR1 MDHEN, CDR2 SYDVKM. The CDR3 consists of 18 residues. In DNA form, the CDR3 reads TGTGCCAGCAGTTTACCTCCTTGGACTAGCGGGAGAAGGTATGAGCAGTTCTTC. Translation: CASSLPPWTSGRRYEQFF.

The J gene is TRBJ2-5, the V gene TRBV2, with no clear D. The CDR3 sequence is 11 residues long. Germline V gene sequence: CDR1 SNHLY, CDR2 FYNNEI. Between the trimmed V and J ends, which lost 8 bases and 5 bases, there was a span of 9 bases. The CDR3 is CASESVETQYF. The CDR3 DNA follows: TGTGCCAGCGAATCAGTGGAGACCCAGTACTTC. The full variable domain, with the rest looked up from reference TRBV2 and TRBJ2-5, is EPEVTQTPSHQVTQMGQEVILRCVPISNHLYFYWYRQILGQKVEFLVSFYNNEISEKSEIFDDQFSVERPDGSNFTLKIRSTKLEDSAMYFCASESVETQYFGPGTRLLVL.

The chain uses TRBV27 and TRBJ1-4; TRBD1 matches at 7 bases. The CDR3 covers 14 residues. V lost 6 bases to trimming and J lost 5 bases; unmatched junction nucleotides: 6. Germline-derived CDR1 and CDR2 are MNHEY and SMNVEV (reference sequence). CDR3 coding DNA: TGTGCCAGCAGGAAGACAGGGATCAATGAAAAACTGTTTTTT. It encodes CASRKTGINEKLFF.

This chain joins TRBV18 and TRBJ1-5; no reliable D call. Trimming pared 6 bases from V and 1 base from J, leaving 10 bases between. CDR1 is KGHSH, CDR2 LQKENI, per germline. The CDR3 is 14 amino acids. The CDR3 here is CASSRGLSNQPQHF. The CDR3 DNA is TGTGCCAGCTCTAGAGGGTTGAGCAATCAGCCCCAGCATTTT.

V and J are TRBV6-6 and TRBJ2-7; TRBD2 matches at 7 bases. The CDR3 consists of 15 residues. In germline, CDR1 is MNHNY, CDR2 SVGAGI (reference sequence). The V and J ends lost 2 bases and 5 bases, in that order; junction bases with no gene match: 9. The CDR3 DNA reads TGTGCCAGCAGTTACCCGGGGAGGGGTACGGACGAGCAGTACTTC. Translating gives CASSYPGRGTDEQYF.

The V call is TRBV19, the J call TRBJ2-7; TRBD2 agrees at 7 bases. Germline assignment: CDR1 LNHDA and CDR2 SQIVND (reference sequence). The ends lost 3 bases at V and 4 bases at J; junction bases unmatched: 6. The length of the CDR3 is 14 residues. Here the CDR3 DNA reads TGTGCCAGTAGTATTGGGAGGGGAAGGTACGAGCAGTACTTC. Its translation is CASSIGRGRYEQYF.

The V and J genes are TRBV9 and TRBJ1-6, with a tentative D call TRBD1 (5 bases). This CDR3 is 15 amino acids long. V was clipped by 0 bases and J by 9 bases, with 13 bases between them. Germline assignment: CDR1 SGDLS and CDR2 YYNGEE. The CDR3: CASSVAGGGGSPLHF. CDR3 bases: TGTGCCAGCAGCGTAGCAGGCGGCGGGGGTTCACCCCTCCACTTT.

V usage is TRBV18 and J usage is TRBJ2-2; D perhaps matches TRBD2 (5 bases). The ends were cut back, 6 bases at V and 0 bases at J, with 11 bases in the middle. The CDR3 runs to 15 residues. Germline CDR1 reads KGHSH; CDR2 reads LQKENI. Here the CDR3 DNA reads TGTGCCAGCTCCCCCGGGATGGCGAACACCGGGGAGCTGTTTTTT. This translates into CASSPGMANTGELFF.

This clone was seen just once. The chain joins TRBV25-1 to TRBJ2-7; D not certain. The germline gives CDR1 MGHDK, CDR2 SYGVNS. This CDR3 spans 13 amino acids. The V end was cut by 3 bases, the J end by 4 bases, with 10 bases between. The DNA of the CDR3 is TGTGCCAGCAGTGACCCAAAAAATTACGAGCAGTACTTC. Translated: CASSDPKNYEQYF.

The chain combines TRBV11-3 with TRBJ2-3; 12 bases match TRBD2. CDR3 length equals 15 residues. Germline CDR1 and CDR2: SGHNT and YENEEA. After removal of 5 bases from V and 3 bases from J, the junction contained 3 bases not matched to a gene. The CDR3 DNA sequence: TGTGCCAGCAGCCTCGGGACTAGCGGGACAGATACGCAGTATTTT. It specifies CASSLGTSGTDTQYF.

The V and J genes are TRBV4-1 and TRBJ1-2, with 10 bases fitting TRBD1. The CDR3 is 16 residues long. V lost 0 bases to trimming and J lost 4 bases; unmatched junction nucleotides: 5. Per the germline V gene, CDR1 is MGHRA and CDR2 is YSYEKL. The CDR3 DNA reads as TGCGCCAGCAGCCAAGAGGGACAGGGGCCCTTCTATGGCTACACCTTC. Its translation: CASSQEGQGPFYGYTF.

The chain links TRBV19 to TRBJ1-1; D unclear. Germline CDR1 reads LNHDA; CDR2 reads SQIVND (reference sequence). CDR3 length: 14 residues. With 5 bases removed from V and 1 base from J, the gap between germline ends came to 11 bases. CDR3 DNA sequence: TGTGCCAGTAGTCCTTTTGGGAGGAACACTGAAGCTTTCTTT. Translation gives CASSPFGRNTEAFF.

The V and J genes are TRBV14 and TRBJ1-3, with TRBD1 matching 10 bases. Germline CDR1 SGHDN, CDR2 FVKESK. The CDR3 has 21 amino acids. The V gene end was trimmed by 6 bases and the J gene end by 0 bases; junction bases not matched to a gene: 20. DNA for the CDR3: TGTGCCAGCAGGGCTCCGGCATTGACAGGGGGCTCTCGGCTCTCTGGAAACACCATATATTTT. Amino acid sequence: CASRAPALTGGSRLSGNTIYF.

This clone has only one observation. The CDR3 region has the DNA TGTGCCAGCAGTTCTCAGTGGGGGACTAGGGAGCAGTACTTC. It translates to CASSSQWGTREQYF. The V and J genes are TRBV2 and TRBJ2-7; 8 bases map to TRBD2. The CDR3 is made up of 14 amino acids. Trimming cost V 5 bases and J 7 bases; bases outside gene matches: 10. The V gene's germline CDR1 is SNHLY and CDR2 FYNNEI.

The chain links TRBV10-3 to TRBJ1-4; D remains ambiguous. CDR1 and CDR2 (germline): ENHRY, SYGVKD. Trimming shortened V by 2 bases and J by 5 bases, and 6 bases separated the two germline ends. The CDR3 totals 13 residues. This CDR3 is CAISERGNEKLFF. The CDR3 DNA sequence: TGTGCCATCAGTGAGCGGGGAAATGAAAAACTGTTTTTT.

V gene TRBV30 combines with J gene TRBJ1-5; 7 bases are shared with TRBD1. Germline trimming cut 5 bases from V and 2 bases from J; bases unmatched to any gene: 0. The CDR3 contains 12 residues. The germline gives CDR1 GTSNPN, CDR2 SVGIG (reference sequence). The CDR3 loop is CAWGTGNQPQHF. Here the CDR3 DNA reads TGTGCCTGGGGGACAGGCAATCAGCCCCAGCATTTT. Using reference TRBV30 and TRBJ1-5 for the parts outside the CDR3, the full variable domain is SQTIHQWPATLVQPVGSPLSLECTVEGTSNPNLYWYRQAAGRGLQLLFYSVGIGQISSEVPQNLSASRPQDRQFILSSKKLLLSDSGFYLCAWGTGNQPQHFGDGTRLSIL.

V is TRBV6-1 and J is TRBJ2-5; TRBD2 matches 11 bases. The CDR3 sequence is 18 residues long. Germline trimming cut 3 bases from V and 4 bases from J; bases unmatched to any gene: 13. CDR1 MNHNS and CDR2 SASEGT come from the germline V gene. CDR3 sequence: CASSDAARLAGFLETQYF. In nucleotides, the CDR3 is TGTGCCAGCAGTGATGCAGCACGACTAGCGGGATTCCTAGAGACCCAGTACTTC.

V usage is TRBV18 and J usage is TRBJ2-3; the match to TRBD1 covers 8 bases. V dropped 4 bases and J dropped 3; count of bases not matched to a gene: 6. The CDR3 covers 15 residues. From germline, CDR1 is KGHSH and CDR2 LQKENI. As DNA, the CDR3 is TGTGCCAGCTCACGAGGGACAGGCAGAACAGATACGCAGTATTTT. Its translation: CASSRGTGRTDTQYF. Variable domain in full (rest from reference TRBV18 and TRBJ2-3): NAGVMQNPRHLVRRRGQEARLRCSPMKGHSHVYWYRQLPEEGLKFMVYLQKENIIDESGMPKERFSAEFPKEGPSILRIQQVVRGDSAAYFCASSRGTGRTDTQYFGPGTRLTVL.

The rearrangement joins TRBV18 to TRBJ1-1; 8 bases line up with TRBD1. The length of the CDR3 is 16 residues. Germline CDR1 KGHSH, CDR2 LQKENI. V trimming: 0 bases; J trimming: 5 bases; junction bases outside the gene matches: 8. The CDR3 here is CASSPPSRGPGTEAFF. CDR3 nucleotide sequence: TGTGCCAGCTCACCACCGAGCAGGGGGCCGGGTACTGAAGCTTTCTTT.

The chain is built from TRBV9 and TRBJ1-5, with a weak D call TRBD1 (5 bases). The ends were cut back, 0 bases at V and 0 bases at J, with 7 bases in the middle. The CDR3 contains 15 residues. Germline CDR1 and CDR2: SGDLS and YYNGEE. CDR3 amino acids: CASSVGGTSNQPQHF. DNA for the CDR3: TGTGCCAGCAGCGTAGGGGGCACTAGCAATCAGCCCCAGCATTTT.

The gene calls are TRBV21-1 and TRBJ1-4; the table calls TRBD1, which could not be checked here. TRBV21-1 counts as a pseudogene. The CDR3 is 17 residues long. Written as DNA, the CDR3 is TGTGCCAGCAGCAAAAAACCCCCCGCAGGGAAGTATGAAAAACTGTTTTTT. Protein: CASSKKPPAGKYEKLFF.

The count of this clone is one. The rearrangement uses TRBV6-1 and TRBJ1-2; no clear D gene. The CDR3 contains 14 residues. Trimming pared 2 bases from V and 3 bases from J, leaving 10 bases between. Germline V gene sequence: CDR1 MNHNS, CDR2 SASEGT. CDR3 region: CASSEKTAYYGYTF. For the CDR3, the DNA is TGTGCCAGCAGTGAAAAAACAGCTTACTATGGCTACACCTTC.

This clone was picked up a small number of times. The V and J genes are TRBV10-1 and TRBJ2-7; 8 nucleotides match TRBD2. CDR1 WNHNN and CDR2 SYGVQD come from the germline V gene (reference sequence). The ends lost 4 bases at V and 6 bases at J; junction bases unmatched: 8. This CDR3 is built from 14 residues. CDR3 residues: CASSGGLVSSEQYF. CDR3 DNA: TGCGCCAGCAGTGGGGGACTAGTCTCGTCCGAGCAGTACTTC.